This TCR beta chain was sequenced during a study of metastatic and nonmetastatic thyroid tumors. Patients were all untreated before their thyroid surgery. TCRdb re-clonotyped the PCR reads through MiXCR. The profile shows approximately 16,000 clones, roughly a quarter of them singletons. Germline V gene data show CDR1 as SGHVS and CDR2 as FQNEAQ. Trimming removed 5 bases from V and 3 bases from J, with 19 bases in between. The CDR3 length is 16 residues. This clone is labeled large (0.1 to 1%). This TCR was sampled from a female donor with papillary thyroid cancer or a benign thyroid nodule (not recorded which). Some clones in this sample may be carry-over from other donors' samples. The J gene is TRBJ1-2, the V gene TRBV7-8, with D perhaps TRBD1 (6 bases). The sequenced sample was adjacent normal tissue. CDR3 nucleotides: TGTGCCAGCAGCCCCACCACGGGGGCCCTACACTATGGCTACACCTTC. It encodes CASSPTTGALHYGYTF.